This T cell receptor (beta chain) originates from a study of PD-L1 blockade in urothelial cancer. As for the study in general: Every 3 weeks, patients received intravenous atezolizumab 1,200 mg, beginning 2014. Analysis of blood occurred 3 weeks (second dose) and 6 weeks after treatment start.

With respect to this clone: The antigen remains unidentified.

Findings and caveats of the study: Tumor-associated TCR clones expanded more in blood at 3 weeks in patients with durable benefit.

The study enrolled patients with locally advanced or metastatic urothelial carcinoma. The repertoire was sequenced with immunoSEQ multiplex PCR; TCRdb's copy has only in-frame clones and lacks some. The sample shows around 100,000 clones, about 85% of them seen only once. The source is a man aged 45-60 years with urothelial cancer. Sequencing used PBMCs, obtained around atezolizumab (anti-PD-L1) treatment.

The CDR3 DNA reads TGTGCCTGGCAACAACTAGCGGGAGGTGGCAATGAGCAGTTCTTC. Encoded protein: CAWQQLAGGGNEQFF. The rearrangement links TRBV30 to TRBJ2-1; 12 positions match TRBD2. Germline V lookup: CDR1 GTSNPN, CDR2 SVGIG (reference sequence). This CDR3 has 15 amino acids. V dropped 5 bases and J dropped 6; count of bases not matched to a gene: 8.